A single sample gave rise to the 10 T cell receptor beta chains below, sequenced in a study of immune cell composition in non-small cell lung cancer. Assay used: immunoSEQ multiplex PCR; TCRdb lists only in-frame clones, some missing. The sample holds 7,500 to 10,000 clones, around 77% seen once. The normal lung sample lay at least 3 cm, and maximally far, from the tumour. Sequenced sample: non-adjacent lung tissue. All receptors derive from a human donor with non-small cell lung cancer.

The chain recombines TRBV30 with TRBJ2-6; no reliable D call. There are 15 residues in the CDR3. The V and J ends lost 0 bases and 1 base respectively, with 7 bases between them. CDR1 and CDR2 from the germline V gene are GTSNPN and SVGIG (reference sequence). CDR3 loop: CAWSVDISGANVLTF. In nucleotides, the CDR3 is TGTGCCTGGAGTGTAGATATATCTGGGGCCAACGTCCTGACTTTC.

V usage is TRBV30 and J usage is TRBJ1-4, with TRBD1 matching over 8 bases. The CDR3 is made up of 14 amino acids. J gave up 6 bases and V 3 bases, and 6 bases lay outside the gene matches. The germline V gene encodes CDR1 GTSNPN and CDR2 SVGIG (reference sequence). Here the CDR3 DNA reads TGTGCCTGGAGGAGGACAGGGCTGGATGAAAAACTGTTTTTT. It encodes CAWRRTGLDEKLFF.

The genes are TRBV5-4 and TRBJ2-7, with TRBD2 identical over 8 bases. Germline CDR1 and CDR2: SGHNT and YYREEE (reference sequence). The V and J ends lost 4 bases and 3 bases, in that order; junction bases with no gene match: 6. The CDR3 is made up of 14 amino acids. The CDR3 sequence is CASSPGLAHYEQYF. The CDR3 coding sequence is TGTGCCAGCAGCCCAGGACTAGCTCACTACGAGCAGTACTTC.

The sample holds a few counts of this clone. The chain recombines TRBV6-1 with TRBJ1-2, with D perhaps TRBD1 (5 bases). Germline V CDR1 and CDR2: MNHNS, SASEGT. The CDR3 totals 14 residues. V lost 5 bases and J lost 5, with 15 bases in between. CDR3 region: CASSRGGEGYGYTF. CDR3 in DNA: TGTGCCAGCAGTCGGGGAGGGGAAGGTTATGGCTACACCTTC.

This chain links TRBV18 with TRBJ2-1, with unresolved D. This CDR3 has 14 amino acids. Germline values: CDR1 KGHSH, CDR2 LQKENI. V was clipped by 0 bases and J by 7 bases, with 10 bases between them. The CDR3 DNA follows: TGTGCCAGCTCACCACCGATCTCTAATAATGAGCAGTTCTTC. This sequence encodes CASSPPISNNEQFF.

The chain links TRBV6-5 to TRBJ2-2; no firm D call. The germline gives CDR1 MNHEY, CDR2 SVGAGI. Deletions cut 3 bases from V and 7 bases from J, with 3 bases between. The CDR3 is 11 residues long. CDR3 sequence (DNA): TGTGCCAGCAGTTATGACGGGGAGCTGTTTTTT. Amino acid sequence: CASSYDGELFF.

The rearrangement uses TRBV11-2 and TRBJ2-1; D is ambiguous. Trimming pared 9 bases from V and 6 bases from J, leaving 12 bases between. The CDR3 has 12 amino acids. Germline CDR1 and CDR2: SGHAT and FQNNGV. The CDR3 nucleotides read TGTGCCAGTTCAGCCGTTGCCAATGAGCAGTTCTTC. Amino acid sequence: CASSAVANEQFF. The full variable domain, completed using reference TRBV11-2 and TRBJ2-1, is EAGVAQSPRYKIIEKRQSVAFWCNPISGHATLYWYQQILGQGPKLLIQFQNNGVVDDSQLPKDRFSAERLKGVDSTLKIQPAKLEDSAVYLCASSAVANEQFFGPGTRLTVL.

The chain carries TRBV19 and TRBJ1-1; D not resolved. CDR3 length: 14 amino acids. Trimming cost V 7 bases and J 2 bases, with 14 bases left between them. Germline V gives CDR1 LNHDA, CDR2 SQIVND (reference sequence). The CDR3: CASTNWGGNTEAFF. CDR3 nucleotide sequence: TGTGCCAGTACTAATTGGGGTGGAAACACTGAAGCTTTCTTT.

V usage is TRBV20-1 and J usage is TRBJ2-2; D unresolved. In germline, CDR1 is DFQATT, CDR2 SNEGSKA (reference sequence). V was shortened by 2 bases and J by 10 bases, with 8 bases between the two germline ends. This CDR3 is built from 11 residues. CDR3 sequence: CSARSGKELFF. The CDR3 region has the DNA TGCAGTGCTAGATCCGGCAAGGAGCTGTTTTTT.

V is TRBV6-1 and J is TRBJ2-1; 10 positions match TRBD2. The CDR3 sequence is 16 residues long. From germline, CDR1 is MNHNS and CDR2 SASEGT. Losses at the gene ends were 3 bases for V and 4 bases for J; bases not matched to a gene: 6. DNA of the CDR3: TGTGCCAGCAGTGATTCGCTAGCGGGAGCGTACAATGAGCAGTTCTTC. Protein sequence: CASSDSLAGAYNEQFF.